The clone carrying this TCR beta chain was observed many times. Antigen unknown. Trimming cost V 1 base and J 3 bases, with 19 bases left between them. The CDR3 spans 16 residues. Germline V gene data show CDR1 as DFQATT and CDR2 as SNEGSKA (reference sequence). This entry comes from a study of blood T cells in healthy people across ages. General observations from the study: The percentage of naive T cells correlated strongly with TCR beta diversity.

Drawn from each donor were about 9 milliliters of peripheral blood. Total RNA, at least 5.5 micrograms per sample, came from PBMCs. Together with a sample-barcoded 5' primer, a J-beta primer mix was included in a second PCR lasting roughly 7 to 11 cycles. TCRdb recomputed calls from the 5' RACE reads with MiXCR, one row per CDR3 protein. The table lists some 940,000 distinct CDR3 sequences, 29% of them singletons, with roughly 10% in the top ten. The same data also contributed to another study, on T cells of mothers and their children. As that report states: The study found slightly higher but non-significant overlap in related versus unrelated mother-child pairs.

The sample consisted of blood. The chain carries TRBV20-1 and TRBJ2-7; D is unclear. This receptor was identified in a woman aged 35 to 49 in good health. CDR3 protein: CSARANKRTNYYEQYF. The DNA for the CDR3 is TGCAGTGCTAGAGCAAATAAGCGCACCAATTACTACGAGCAGTACTTC.